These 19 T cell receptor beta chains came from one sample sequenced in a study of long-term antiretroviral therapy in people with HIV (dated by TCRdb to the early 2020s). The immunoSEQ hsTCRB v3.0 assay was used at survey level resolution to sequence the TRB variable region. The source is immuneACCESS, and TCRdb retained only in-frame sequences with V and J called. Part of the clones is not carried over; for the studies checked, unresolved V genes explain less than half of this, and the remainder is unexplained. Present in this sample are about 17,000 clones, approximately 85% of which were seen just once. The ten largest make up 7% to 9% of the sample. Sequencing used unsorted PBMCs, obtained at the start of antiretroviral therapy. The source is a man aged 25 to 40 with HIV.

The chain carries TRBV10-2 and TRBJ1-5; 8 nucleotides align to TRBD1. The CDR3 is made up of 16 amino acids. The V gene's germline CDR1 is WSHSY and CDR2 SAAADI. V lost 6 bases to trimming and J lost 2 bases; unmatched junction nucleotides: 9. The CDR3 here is CASRKQGEGGNQPQHF. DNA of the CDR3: TGCGCCAGCAGGAAACAGGGGGAGGGAGGCAATCAGCCCCAGCATTTT.

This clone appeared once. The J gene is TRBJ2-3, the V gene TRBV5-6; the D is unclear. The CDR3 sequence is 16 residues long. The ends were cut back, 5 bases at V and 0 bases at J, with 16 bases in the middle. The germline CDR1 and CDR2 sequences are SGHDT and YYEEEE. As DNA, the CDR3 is TGTGCCAGCAGTCTCTCGTGGTCCTCAAGCACAGATACGCAGTATTTT. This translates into CASSLSWSSSTDTQYF.

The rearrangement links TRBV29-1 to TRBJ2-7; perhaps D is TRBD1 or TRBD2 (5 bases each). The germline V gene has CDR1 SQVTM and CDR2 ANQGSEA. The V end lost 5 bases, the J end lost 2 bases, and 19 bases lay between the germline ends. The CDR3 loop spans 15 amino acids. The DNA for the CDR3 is TGCAGCGTTACCTTGTCTCAGACAGCGGCCTACGAGCAGTACTTC. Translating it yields CSVTLSQTAAYEQYF.

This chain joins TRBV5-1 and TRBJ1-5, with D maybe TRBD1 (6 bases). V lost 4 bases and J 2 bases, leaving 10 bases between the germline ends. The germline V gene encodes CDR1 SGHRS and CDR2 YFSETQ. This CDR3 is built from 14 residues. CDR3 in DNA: TGCGCCAGCAGCCCGGACAGCGGCAATCAGCCCCAGCATTTT. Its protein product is CASSPDSGNQPQHF.

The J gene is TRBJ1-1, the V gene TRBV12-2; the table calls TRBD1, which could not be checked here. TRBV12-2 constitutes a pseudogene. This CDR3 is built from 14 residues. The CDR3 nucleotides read TGTGCAAGTCGCCCTCCAGGGGGGACGACTGAAGCTTTCTTT. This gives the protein CASRPPGGTTEAFF.

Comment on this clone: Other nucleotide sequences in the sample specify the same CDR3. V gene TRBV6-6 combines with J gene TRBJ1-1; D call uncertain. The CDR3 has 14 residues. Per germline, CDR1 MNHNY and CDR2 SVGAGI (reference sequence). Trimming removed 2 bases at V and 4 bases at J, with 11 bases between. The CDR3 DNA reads TGTGCCAGCAGTTACGCGGCGGGCCCCACTGAAGCTTTCTTT. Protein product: CASSYAAGPTEAFF.

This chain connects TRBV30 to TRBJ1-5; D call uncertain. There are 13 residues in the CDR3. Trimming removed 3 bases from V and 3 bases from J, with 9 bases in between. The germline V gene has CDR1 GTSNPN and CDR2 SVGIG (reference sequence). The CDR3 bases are TGTGCCTGGAGAGACGGTCCCAATCAGCCCCAGCATTTT. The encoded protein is CAWRDGPNQPQHF.

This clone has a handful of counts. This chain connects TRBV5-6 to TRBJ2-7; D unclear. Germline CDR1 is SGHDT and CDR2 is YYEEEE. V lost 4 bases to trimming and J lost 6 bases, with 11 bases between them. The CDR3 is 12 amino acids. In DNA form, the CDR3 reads TGTGCCAGCAGCCCCCTCGGGTCCGAGCAGTACTTC. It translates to CASSPLGSEQYF.

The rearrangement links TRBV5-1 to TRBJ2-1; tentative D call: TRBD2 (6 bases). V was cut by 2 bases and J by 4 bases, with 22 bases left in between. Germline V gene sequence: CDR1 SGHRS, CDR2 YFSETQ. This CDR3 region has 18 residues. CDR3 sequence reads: CASSFLVTVSGAYNEQFF. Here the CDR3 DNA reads TGCGCCAGCAGCTTCCTCGTCACCGTTAGCGGCGCATACAATGAGCAGTTCTTC.

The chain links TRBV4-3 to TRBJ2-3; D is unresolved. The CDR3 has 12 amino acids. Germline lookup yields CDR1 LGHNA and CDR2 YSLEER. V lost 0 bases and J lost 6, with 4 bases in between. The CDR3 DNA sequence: TGCGCCAGCAGCCAAGAGGGGGATACGCAGTATTTT. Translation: CASSQEGDTQYF.

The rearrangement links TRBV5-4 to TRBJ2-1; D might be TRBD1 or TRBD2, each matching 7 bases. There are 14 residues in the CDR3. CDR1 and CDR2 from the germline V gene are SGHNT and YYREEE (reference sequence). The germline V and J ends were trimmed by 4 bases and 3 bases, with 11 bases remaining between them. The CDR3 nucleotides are TGTGCCAGCAGCCAGGGGGGGGGCTACAATGAGCAGTTCTTC. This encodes CASSQGGGYNEQFF.

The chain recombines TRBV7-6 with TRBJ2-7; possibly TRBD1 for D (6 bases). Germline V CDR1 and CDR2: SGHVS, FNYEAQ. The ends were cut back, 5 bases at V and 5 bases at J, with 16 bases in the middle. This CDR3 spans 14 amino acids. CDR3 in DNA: TGTGCCAGCAGCGCGGGCAGGGGCGTCGACGAGCAGTACTTC. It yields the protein CASSAGRGVDEQYF.

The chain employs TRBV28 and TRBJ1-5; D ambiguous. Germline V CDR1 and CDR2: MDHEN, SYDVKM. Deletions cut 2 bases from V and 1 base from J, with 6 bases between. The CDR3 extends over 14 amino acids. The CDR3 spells CASSLGGSNQPQHF. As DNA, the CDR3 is TGTGCCAGCAGTTTAGGAGGGAGCAATCAGCCCCAGCATTTT.

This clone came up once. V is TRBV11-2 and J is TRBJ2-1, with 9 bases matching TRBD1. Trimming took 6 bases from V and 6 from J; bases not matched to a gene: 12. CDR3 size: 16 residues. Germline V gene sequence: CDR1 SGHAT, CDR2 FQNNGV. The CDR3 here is CASRIEGGTGCNEQFF. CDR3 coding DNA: TGTGCCAGCAGGATAGAGGGGGGGACAGGGTGCAATGAGCAGTTCTTC.

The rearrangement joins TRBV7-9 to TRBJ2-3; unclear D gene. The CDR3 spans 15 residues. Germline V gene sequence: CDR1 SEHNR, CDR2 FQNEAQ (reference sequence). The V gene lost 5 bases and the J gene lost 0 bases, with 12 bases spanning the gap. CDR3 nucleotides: TGTGCCAGCAGCCGATATGTGGGGAGCACAGATACGCAGTATTTT. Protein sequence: CASSRYVGSTDTQYF.

The CDR3 DNA sequence: TGTGCCAGCAGCTTATTAGGCACTGAAGCTTTCTTT. Protein product: CASSLLGTEAFF. This sequence joins TRBV7-9 and TRBJ1-1, with D uncertain. The CDR3 extends over 12 amino acids. Trimming left V 2 bases short and J 4 bases short, with 5 bases between. The germline V gene encodes CDR1 SEHNR and CDR2 FQNEAQ (reference sequence).

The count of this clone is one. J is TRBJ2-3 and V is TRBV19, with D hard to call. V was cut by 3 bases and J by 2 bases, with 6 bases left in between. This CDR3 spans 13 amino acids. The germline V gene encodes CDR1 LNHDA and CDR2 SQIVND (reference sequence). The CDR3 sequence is CASSMLDTDTQYF. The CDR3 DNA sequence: TGTGCCAGTAGTATGCTGGACACAGATACGCAGTATTTT.

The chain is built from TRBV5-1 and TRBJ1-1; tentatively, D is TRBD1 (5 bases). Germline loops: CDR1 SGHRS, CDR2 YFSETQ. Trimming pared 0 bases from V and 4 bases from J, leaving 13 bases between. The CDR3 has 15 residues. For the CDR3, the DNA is TGCGCCAGCAGCTTGGGCCAGGGAGAGCTCACTGAAGCTTTCTTT. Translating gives CASSLGQGELTEAFF. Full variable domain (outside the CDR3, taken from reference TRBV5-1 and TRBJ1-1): KAGVTQTPRYLIKTRGQQVTLSCSPISGHRSVSWYQQTPGQGLQFLFEYFSETQRNKGNFPGRFSGRQFSNSRSEMNVSTLELGDSALYLCASSLGQGELTEAFFGQGTRLTVV.

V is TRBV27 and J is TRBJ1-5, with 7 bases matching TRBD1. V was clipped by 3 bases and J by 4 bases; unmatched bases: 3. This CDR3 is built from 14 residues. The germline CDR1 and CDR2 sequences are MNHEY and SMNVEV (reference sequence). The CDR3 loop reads CASSFRGLNQPQHF. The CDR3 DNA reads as TGTGCCAGCAGTTTCAGGGGGTTGAATCAGCCCCAGCATTTT.